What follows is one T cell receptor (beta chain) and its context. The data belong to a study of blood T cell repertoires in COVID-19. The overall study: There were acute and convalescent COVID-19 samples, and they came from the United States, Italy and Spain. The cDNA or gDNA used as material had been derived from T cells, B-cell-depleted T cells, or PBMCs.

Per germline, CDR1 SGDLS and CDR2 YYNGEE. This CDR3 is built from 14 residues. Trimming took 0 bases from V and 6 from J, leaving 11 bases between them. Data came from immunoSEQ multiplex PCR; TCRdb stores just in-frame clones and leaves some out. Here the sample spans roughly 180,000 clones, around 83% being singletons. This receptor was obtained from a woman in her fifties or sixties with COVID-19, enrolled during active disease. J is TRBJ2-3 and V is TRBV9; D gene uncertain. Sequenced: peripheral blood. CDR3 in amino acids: CASSVAGISDTQYF. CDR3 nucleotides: TGTGCCAGCAGCGTAGCAGGCATCTCGGATACGCAGTATTTT.